This T cell receptor beta chain comes out of a study of regulatory T cells in long-lasting Graves disease. General study points: Fewer public clonotypes were shared by new patients (just under 1,000) than by persistent patients (about 2,700). The analysis examined peripheral blood only and excluded thyroid tissue.

There are 12 residues in the CDR3. Germline V gene lookup returns CDR1 DFQATT and CDR2 SNEGSKA (reference sequence). With 7 bases removed from V and 4 bases from J, the gap between germline ends came to 11 bases. Through Arm-PCR of CDR3 regions and iRepertoire HTBI primers, TCR beta libraries were built. In TCRdb, the multiplex PCR reads were re-called with MiXCR into one record per CDR3 protein. The table lists roughly 500,000 distinct CDR3 sequences, roughly 21% of them singletons, with approximately 6.4% in the top ten. This clonotype was observed many times. The antigen is unknown. The time point is: persistent/refractory GD, antithyroid drugs over 5 years with positive TRAb. From PBMCs, RNA was extracted and then used to make the TCR library. A volume of around 8.7 milliliters of peripheral blood was collected in EDTA tubes.

Specimen: peripheral blood mononuclear cells (PBMCs), collected when the disease was refractory, from a patient treated with antithyroid drugs. This receptor was taken from a female donor with Graves disease. The rearrangement joins TRBV20-1 to TRBJ1-5, with unresolved D. CDR3 in amino acids: CSVQEGNQPQHF. The CDR3 nucleotides are TGCAGTGTCCAGGAAGGGAATCAGCCCCAGCATTTT.